A selection of T cell receptor beta chains follows, all from one sample in a study of monozygotic twins with inflammatory bowel disease. TCRdb reprocessed the 5' RACE reads and reports one entry per CDR3 protein, with no DNA. The listing records about 380,000 distinct CDR3 sequences. The sequencing sample was made of blood. The receptors come from a human donor with ulcerative colitis or Crohn's disease, or a healthy co-twin of an affected twin (not recorded which). Both conserved end residues are part of each CDR3. The order of the fields is J gene, V gene, CDR3 protein.

TRBJ2-5 | TRBV12-3/TRBV12-4 | CASTPGGGETQYF
TRBJ2-7 | TRBV7-3 | CASSEGQGVPYEQYF
TRBJ2-1 | TRBV12-5 | CARRLRTYNEQFF
TRBJ2-7 | TRBV7-9 | CASGWTERLDEQYF
TRBJ2-7 | TRBV7-3 | CASSLYGTGDYEQYF
TRBJ2-1 | TRBV4-1 | CASSQGRNNEQFF
TRBJ2-7 | TRBV5-1 | CASSFRPAEGRVNEQYF
TRBJ1-1 | TRBV28 | CASSTTGENTEAFF
TRBJ2-5 | TRBV2 | CASSHYQETQYF
TRBJ2-2 | TRBV4-3 | CASKGQVGLTGELFF
TRBJ1-4 | TRBV4-3 | CASSQTGGVEKLFF
TRBJ1-2 | TRBV6-5 | CASSYGSGGLNYGYTF
TRBJ2-4 | TRBV5-6 | CASSLGGPDIQYF
TRBJ2-7 | TRBV5-1 | CASSLGTGGKYEQYF
TRBJ2-2 | TRBV5-4 | CASSLASGGHTGELFF
TRBJ2-1 | TRBV2 | CARSTLAGGVYNEQFF
TRBJ1-1 | TRBV11-2 | CASSLLSPGQGALDGWTEAFF
TRBJ2-1 | TRBV7-9 | CASSPPPEYNEQFF
TRBJ2-7 | TRBV10-3 | CAISEVDRTNSYEQYF
TRBJ2-3 | TRBV30 | CAWPGGRVTDTQYF
TRBJ2-3 | TRBV5-1 | CASIENRGADTQYF
TRBJ1-4 | TRBV4-3 | CASSQDLRQGAEKLFF
TRBJ1-1 | TRBV5-1 | CASSLQGLSTEAFF
TRBJ2-5 | TRBV5-1 | CASSLRTGGSEETQYF
TRBJ1-1 | TRBV27 | CATHRNLVNTEAFF
TRBJ2-5 | TRBV20-1 | CSARRGGGEETQYF
TRBJ1-1 | TRBV27 | CASSVTGAWTEAFF
TRBJ2-1 | TRBV12-3/TRBV12-4 | CASSLGGGGDDNEQFF
TRBJ2-3 | TRBV6-5 | CASSYRRASTDTQYF
TRBJ1-1 | TRBV20-1 | CSTRKIRIEQTNTEAFF
TRBJ1-2 | TRBV7-2 | CASSEGQGEYGYTF